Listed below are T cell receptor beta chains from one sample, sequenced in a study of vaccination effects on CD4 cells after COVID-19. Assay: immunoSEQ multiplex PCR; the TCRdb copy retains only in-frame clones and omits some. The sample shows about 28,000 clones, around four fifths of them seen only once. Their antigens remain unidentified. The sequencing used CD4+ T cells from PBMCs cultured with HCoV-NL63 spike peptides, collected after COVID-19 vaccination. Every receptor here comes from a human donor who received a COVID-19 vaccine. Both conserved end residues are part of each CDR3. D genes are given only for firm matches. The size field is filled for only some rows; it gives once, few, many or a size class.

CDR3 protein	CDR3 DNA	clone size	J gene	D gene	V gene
CASSRTGQGASTEAFF	TGTGCCAGCAGCCGTACGGGACAGGGGGCGAGCACTGAAGCTTTCTTT	NA	TRBJ1-1	TRBD1	TRBV9
CASSIRAPGNTEAFF	TGCGCCAGCAGCATTAGGGCCCCCGGGAACACTGAAGCTTTCTTT	NA	TRBJ1-1	NA	TRBV5-1
CASSDTANTGELFF	TGTGCCAGCAGCGATACAGCGAACACCGGGGAGCTGTTTTTT	NA	TRBJ2-2	NA	TRBV6-5
CASSYRGAGGNTIYF	TGTGCCAGCAGTTACCGGGGGGCGGGTGGAAACACCATATATTTT	NA	TRBJ1-3	NA	TRBV6-5
CASSRFTGYNEQFF	TGCGCCAGCAGCCGATTTACGGGGTACAATGAGCAGTTCTTC	NA	TRBJ2-1	NA	TRBV4-1
CASSPLSVASGVRGEQFF	TGTGCCAGCTCACCACTAAGTGTGGCTAGCGGGGTCCGGGGGGAGCAGTTCTTC	NA	TRBJ2-1	TRBD2	TRBV18
CASSSGWGETQYF	TGCGCCAGCAGCTCGGGATGGGGAGAGACCCAGTACTTC	few	TRBJ2-5	NA	TRBV5-1
CSVDEGGGGYGYTF	TGCAGCGTTGATGAAGGAGGGGGCGGATATGGCTACACCTTC	NA	TRBJ1-2	TRBD1	TRBV29-1
CATSDLQIWETQYF	TGTGCCACCAGTGATTTGCAAATCTGGGAGACCCAGTACTTC	NA	TRBJ2-5	NA	TRBV24-1
CASSYRGLATETQYF	TGTGCCAGCAGTTACAGGGGACTGGCAACAGAGACCCAGTACTTC	NA	TRBJ2-5	NA	TRBV6-6
CASSQGRPLADQETQYF	TGTGCCAGCAGCCAAGGTCGGCCACTAGCGGACCAAGAGACCCAGTACTTC	NA	TRBJ2-5	TRBD2	TRBV4-2
CASSLLYSGNEQFF	TGCGCCAGCAGCTTGCTGTATTCGGGGAATGAGCAGTTCTTC	NA	TRBJ2-1	NA	TRBV5-1
CASSLALQRGSTDTQYF	TGTGCCAGCAGCTTAGCGCTCCAGCGGGGAAGCACAGATACGCAGTATTTT	NA	TRBJ2-3	TRBD2	TRBV7-9
CASSLTEDQPQHF	TGTGCCAGCAGCCTGACAGAGGATCAGCCCCAGCATTTT	NA	TRBJ1-5	NA	TRBV4-2
CASSYRADLFNEQFF	TGTGCCAGCAGTTACCGTGCAGACCTCTTCAATGAGCAGTTCTTC	NA	TRBJ2-1	NA	TRBV6-5
CAWSHQGASGGELFF	TGTGCCTGGAGTCATCAGGGGGCGTCGGGCGGGGAGCTGTTTTTT	few	TRBJ2-2	TRBD1	TRBV30
CASSQDLVYNEQFF	TGCGCCAGCAGCCAAGATTTAGTCTACAATGAGCAGTTCTTC	NA	TRBJ2-1	NA	TRBV4-1
CASSLAGGVTDTQYF	TGTGCCAGCAGCTTGGCCGGCGGGGTGACAGATACGCAGTATTTT	NA	TRBJ2-3	NA	TRBV5-4
CASSEALGSEVRPQHF	TGTGCCAGCAGTGAAGCGCTGGGGTCAGAGGTACGGCCCCAGCATTTT	NA	TRBJ1-5	NA	TRBV2
CAIRRESENIQYF	TGTGCCATCAGGCGCGAGTCGGAAAACATTCAGTACTTC	once	TRBJ2-4	NA	TRBV10-3
CASSFLGDGQPQHF	TGTGCCAGCAGCTTCCTAGGGGACGGTCAGCCCCAGCATTTT	NA	TRBJ1-5	NA	TRBV7-8
CASSEAQGLAFNEQYF	TGTGCCAGCAGTGAAGCTCAGGGACTAGCTTTCAACGAGCAGTACTTC	NA	TRBJ2-7	TRBD2	TRBV2
CASSHPLNTEAFF	TGTGCCAGCAGCCACCCCCTGAACACTGAAGCTTTCTTT	NA	TRBJ1-1	NA	TRBV11-2
CASSLASGGAGEQFF	TGTGCCAGCAGCTTAGCTAGCGGGGGGGCCGGTGAGCAGTTCTTC	NA	TRBJ2-1	TRBD2	TRBV11-3
CASSESSRGLQQYF	TGCGCCAGCAGTGAGTCTTCCAGGGGGCTGCAGCAGTACTTC	once	TRBJ2-7	TRBD1	TRBV10-1
CASSLGTRGRPYNSPLHF	TGCGCCAGCAGCTTGGGGACCAGGGGGCGTCCCTATAATTCACCCCTCCACTTT	NA	TRBJ1-6	TRBD1	TRBV5-1
CASSFDRQNYGYTF	TGTGCCAGCAGCTTCGACAGGCAGAACTATGGCTACACCTTC	NA	TRBJ1-2	NA	TRBV7-2
CAIRGVGPGGSPLHF	TGTGCCATCAGGGGGGTAGGGCCCGGCGGTTCACCCCTCCACTTT	NA	TRBJ1-6	NA	TRBV10-3
CASSFDPGRYHQPQHF	TGTGCCAGCAGCTTTGACCCGGGACGGTATCATCAGCCCCAGCATTTT	NA	TRBJ1-5	NA	TRBV12-1
CASGAGETLLSPNFDHGYTF	TGCGCCAGCGGGGCGGGAGAGACACTCCTGAGTCCTAATTTCGACCATGGCTACACCTTC	NA	TRBJ1-2	NA	TRBV10-1
CASSRRTANTGELFF	TGTGCCAGCAGCCGCCGGACAGCGAACACCGGGGAGCTGTTTTTT	NA	TRBJ2-2	NA	TRBV6-5
CAWTPGTRGGADTQYF	TGTGCCTGGACCCCAGGAACGCGGGGGGGCGCAGATACGCAGTATTTT	NA	TRBJ2-3	TRBD2	TRBV30
CAISSGTGSNEQFF	TGTGCCATCAGTTCCGGGACAGGGTCCAATGAGCAGTTCTTC	NA	TRBJ2-1	TRBD1	TRBV10-3
CASSQVLGSGEKLFF	TGTGCCAGCAGCCAAGTTTTGGGGAGCGGTGAAAAACTGTTTTTT	few	TRBJ1-4	NA	TRBV3-1/TRBV3-2
CSASVFSGANVLTF	TGCAGTGCTAGTGTGTTCTCTGGGGCCAACGTCCTGACTTTC	NA	TRBJ2-6	NA	TRBV20-1
CASSPYRLAGLQETQYF	TGTGCCAGCAGTCCCTACAGACTAGCGGGACTACAAGAGACCCAGTACTTC	NA	TRBJ2-5	TRBD2	TRBV27
CASTRTGTEAFF	TGTGCCAGCACCAGAACCGGGACAGAAGCTTTCTTT	NA	TRBJ1-1	NA	TRBV6-5
CAWSRSPFLNTEAFF	TGTGCCTGGAGCCGGAGCCCTTTCTTGAACACTGAAGCTTTCTTT	NA	TRBJ1-1	NA	TRBV30
CASSEGEGASYEQYF	TGTGCCAGCAGTGAAGGGGAGGGGGCCTCCTACGAGCAGTACTTC	few	TRBJ2-7	NA	TRBV6-1
CASSSSYEQYF	TGTGCCAGCAGCAGCTCCTACGAGCAGTACTTC	NA	TRBJ2-7	NA	TRBV5-6
CASSLSGLIPSGNTIYF	TGTGCCAGCAGTTTATCGGGACTCATACCTTCTGGAAACACCATATATTTT	NA	TRBJ1-3	NA	TRBV28
CASSTGTGLNTIYF	TGTGCCAGCAGCACCGGGACAGGGTTAAACACCATATATTTT	NA	TRBJ1-3	TRBD1	TRBV11-2
CASSGLVLISGANVLTF	TGTGCCAGCTCGGGCCTCGTTTTGATCTCTGGGGCCAACGTCCTGACTTTC	NA	TRBJ2-6	NA	TRBV18
CASSIDRAFYGYTF	TGTGCCAGTAGTATTGACAGGGCCTTCTATGGCTACACCTTC	NA	TRBJ1-2	TRBD1	TRBV19
CASSLKAQGANYGYTF	TGCGCCAGCAGCTTGAAGGCGCAGGGGGCGAACTATGGCTACACCTTC	NA	TRBJ1-2	TRBD1	TRBV5-1
CASSQDSARANYGYTF	TGTGCCAGCAGCCAAGATTCGGCCAGGGCCAACTATGGCTACACCTTC	NA	TRBJ1-2	NA	TRBV4-2
CSVAGRGTDTQYF	TGCAGCGTTGCCGGGAGGGGCACAGATACGCAGTATTTT	once	TRBJ2-3	TRBD2	TRBV29-1
CASRLAQSGDTEAFF	TGTGCAAGTCGCTTAGCTCAGTCAGGGGACACTGAAGCTTTCTTT	NA	TRBJ1-1	NA	TRBV12-2
CARQSPGTGPGYTF	TGTGCCAGACAGTCACCCGGGACAGGGCCGGGCTACACCTTC	NA	TRBJ1-2	TRBD1	TRBV2
CATSGRFDQPQHF	TGTGCCACCAGTGGAAGATTTGATCAGCCCCAGCATTTT	NA	TRBJ1-5	NA	TRBV24-1
CASSQGQGAIQPQHF	TGTGCCAGCTCACAGGGACAGGGGGCTATTCAGCCCCAGCATTTT	NA	TRBJ1-5	TRBD1	TRBV18
CASSPSDRFYGYTF	TGTGCCAGCAGTCCAAGCGACAGGTTCTATGGCTACACCTTC	NA	TRBJ1-2	NA	TRBV27
CASSPRDRGSHTQYF	TGTGCCAGCAGTCCCCGGGACAGGGGGAGCCATACGCAGTATTTT	NA	TRBJ2-3	TRBD1	TRBV27
CASGPTAQYF	TGTGCCAGCGGTCCCACAGCGCAGTATTTT	NA	TRBJ2-3	NA	TRBV3-1/TRBV3-2
CASSQSGREKLFF	TGTGCCAGCAGCCAGTCAGGGAGGGAAAAACTGTTTTTT	NA	TRBJ1-4	NA	TRBV11-2
CASSTPNYGYTF	TGTGCCAGCAGCACTCCTAACTATGGCTACACCTTC	NA	TRBJ1-2	NA	TRBV7-9
CASSEGQGLNGYTF	TGTGCCAGCAGTGAGGGACAGGGCCTTAATGGCTACACCTTC	few	TRBJ1-2	TRBD1	TRBV6-4
CASSQGTGYANTEAFF	TGCGCCAGCAGCCAAGGGACAGGGTACGCGAACACTGAAGCTTTCTTT	NA	TRBJ1-1	TRBD1	TRBV4-1